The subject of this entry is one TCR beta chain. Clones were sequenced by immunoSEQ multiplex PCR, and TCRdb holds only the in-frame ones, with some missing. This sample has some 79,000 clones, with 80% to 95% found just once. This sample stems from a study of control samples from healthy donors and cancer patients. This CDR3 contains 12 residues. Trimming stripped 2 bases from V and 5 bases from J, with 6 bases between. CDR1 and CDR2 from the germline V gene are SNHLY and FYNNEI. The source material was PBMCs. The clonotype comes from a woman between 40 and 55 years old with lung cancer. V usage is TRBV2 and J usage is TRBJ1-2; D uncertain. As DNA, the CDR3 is TGTGCCAGCAGTGAAACGTCTTATGGCTACACCTTC. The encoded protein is CASSETSYGYTF.